These 17 T cell receptor beta chains were all obtained from the same sample, sequenced in a study of T cells in Graves' hyperthyroidism and ophthalmopathy. TCR beta CDR3 regions were amplified from RNA. The HTBI set primed first-round TCR CDR3 RT-PCR. TCRdb reanalysed the multiplex PCR reads using MiXCR and keeps one entry per CDR3 protein. The sample lists under 750,000 distinct CDR3 sequences, over 15% occurring once. Sequenced material: blood. All receptors come from a woman between 50 and 59 years old with Graves' hyperthyroidism that later progressed to Graves' ophthalmopathy.

The chain links TRBV3-1 to TRBJ1-2, with 8 positions matching TRBD1. This CDR3 comprises 11 residues. Germline V gene sequence: CDR1 LGHDT, CDR2 YNNKEL (reference sequence). V dropped 8 bases and J dropped 6; count of bases not matched to a gene: 2. DNA of the CDR3: TGTGCCAGCGGACAGGGAAATGGCTACACCTTC. It codes for CASGQGNGYTF.

The chain uses TRBV4-2 and TRBJ2-4; 15 bases map to TRBD2. Germline V CDR1 and CDR2: LGHNA, YNFKEQ. J lost 1 base, V lost 4 bases, and 11 bases had no gene match. The length of the CDR3 is 20 residues. CDR3 sequence: CASSPLGLAGGQGAKNIQYF. The CDR3 DNA follows: TGTGCCAGCAGCCCCTTAGGACTAGCGGGGGGGCAGGGGGCCAAAAACATTCAGTACTTC.

The rearrangement uses TRBV6-1 and TRBJ1-3; 9 positions match TRBD1. The CDR3 sequence is 15 residues long. The ends lost 5 bases at V and 7 bases at J; junction bases unmatched: 9. Germline assignment: CDR1 MNHNS and CDR2 SASEGT. The CDR3 spells CASSPGTGNGNTIYF. The DNA for the CDR3 is TGTGCCAGCAGTCCCGGGACAGGGAACGGCAACACCATATATTTT.

A word on this clonotype: One junction end does not reproduce the germline sequence, and a read error may be involved. The chain is built from TRBV13 and TRBJ2-5, with 7 bases aligning to TRBD1. The CDR3 contains 14 residues. Germline CDR1 is PRHDT and CDR2 is FYEKMQ (reference sequence). The CDR3 nucleotides are TGTGCCAGCAGCTTAGAGAACAGGGGATCGACCCGGTACTTC. Amino acid sequence: CASSLENRGSTRYF.

The chain recombines TRBV20-1 with TRBJ2-4; TRBD2 matches 9 bases. Germline V gene data show CDR1 as DFQATT and CDR2 as SNEGSKA (reference sequence). The V and J ends lost 0 bases and 3 bases, in that order; junction bases with no gene match: 9. This CDR3 region has 17 residues. The CDR3 loop reads CSARDLAGGPGKNIQYF. CDR3 coding DNA: TGCAGTGCTAGAGACCTGGCGGGGGGGCCGGGCAAAAACATTCAGTACTTC.

The rearrangement uses TRBV5-4 and TRBJ2-2; 10 positions agree with TRBD2. V dropped 4 bases and J dropped 1; count of bases not matched to a gene: 7. From germline, CDR1 is SGHNT and CDR2 YYREEE (reference sequence). The CDR3 spans 17 residues. Here the CDR3 reads CASSPTPSGGNTGELFF. The CDR3 DNA reads TGTGCCAGCAGCCCAACACCTAGCGGGGGGAACACCGGGGAGCTGTTTTTT.

This clonotype was picked up many times. This chain connects TRBV12-3 or TRBV12-4 to TRBJ2-5; no definite D call. The CDR3 runs to 10 residues. V was pared by 3 bases and J by 9 bases, with 5 bases between. The CDR3 DNA follows: TGTGCCAGCAGTTTGAACCCCCAGTACTTC. Its translation is CASSLNPQYF.

There are a few counts of this clonotype. The J gene is TRBJ1-3, the V gene TRBV12-3 or TRBV12-4; D ambiguous. Trimming cost V 7 bases and J 0 bases, with 13 bases left between them. The CDR3 loop spans 15 amino acids. Here the CDR3 DNA reads TGTGCCAGCAATGGGCCGCGGAGCTCTGGAAACACCATATATTTT. Translating gives CASNGPRSSGNTIYF.

In its sample, this clonotype was seen many times. The chain has TRBV9 and TRBJ1-2; possibly TRBD1 for D (5 bases). The CDR3 is made up of 15 amino acids. The germline V and J ends were trimmed by 0 bases and 2 bases, with 11 bases remaining between them. The germline V gene encodes CDR1 SGDLS and CDR2 YYNGEE. The CDR3 DNA reads TGTGCCAGCAGCGTAGGACAGCCACTAAACTATGGCTACACCTTC. It codes for CASSVGQPLNYGYTF.

A word on this clonotype: This sequence may be a read error, since a much larger clone differs from it by one base. The V gene is TRBV2, the J gene TRBJ1-5, with unresolved D. CDR3 length equals 11 residues. Germline V gene sequence: CDR1 SNHLY, CDR2 FYNNEI. The CDR3 sequence is CAGSEFGPQHF. CDR3 bases: TGTGCCGGCAGTGAGTTCGGGCCCCAGCATTTT.

Here the CDR3 reads CASSGLRAGEKLFF. In nucleotides, the CDR3 is TGTGCCAGCAGCGGTCTTAGGGCAGGGGAAAAACTGTTTTTT. This chain connects TRBV7-9 to TRBJ1-4; tentative D call: TRBD1 (5 bases). Trimming cost V 5 bases and J 8 bases, with 15 bases left between them. The CDR3 has 14 residues. CDR1 is SEHNR, CDR2 FQNEAQ, per germline (reference sequence).

The chain combines TRBV7-3 with TRBJ1-1, with a tentative D call TRBD1 (5 bases). The CDR3 runs 13 residues. V was pared by 5 bases and J by 8 bases, with 15 bases between. Germline values: CDR1 SGHTA, CDR2 FQGTGA. The CDR3 coding sequence is TGTGCCAGCAGCACTGTGGTGGGGGGGGAAGCTTTCTTT. Translated: CASSTVVGGEAFF. The full variable domain, in which reference TRBV7-3 and TRBJ1-1 provide the parts outside the CDR3, is GAGVSQTPSNKVTEKGKYVELRCDPISGHTALYWYRQSLGQGPEFLIYFQGTGAADDSGLPNDRFFAVRPEGSVSTLKIQRTERGDSAVYLCASSTVVGGEAFFGQGTRLTVV.

This clonotype was seen ten or more times. This chain connects TRBV29-1 to TRBJ1-1, with TRBD1 matching over 7 bases. The CDR3 is made up of 13 amino acids. CDR1 and CDR2 from the germline V gene are SQVTM and ANQGSEA. With V trimmed by 0 bases and J by 10 bases, 8 bases remained unmatched. The chain's CDR3 is CSVEDSTGWGAFF. CDR3 coding DNA: TGCAGCGTTGAAGACTCGACAGGGTGGGGAGCTTTCTTT.

The rearrangement links TRBV27 to TRBJ2-7; D remains unclear. The germline V gene encodes CDR1 MNHEY and CDR2 SMNVEV (reference sequence). There are 18 residues in the CDR3. V was shortened by 5 bases and J by 4 bases, with 27 bases between the two germline ends. The CDR3 DNA reads TGTGCCAGCAGTAAGGTAATGATGGTAGACACGTATTGGTACGAGCAGTACTTC. Protein: CASSKVMMVDTYWYEQYF.

The chain links TRBV20-1 to TRBJ1-1, with D possibly being TRBD1 (5 bases). V gave up 4 bases and J gave up 4 bases, with 16 bases separating them. CDR3 length: 14 amino acids. Germline CDR1 DFQATT, CDR2 SNEGSKA (reference sequence). CDR3: CSATHDSRGTEAFF. DNA of the CDR3: TGCAGTGCTACTCATGACAGTCGGGGCACTGAAGCTTTCTTT.

The rearrangement links TRBV20-1 to TRBJ1-2; D is perhaps TRBD1 (5 bases). CDR3 length equals 15 residues. From germline, CDR1 is DFQATT and CDR2 SNEGSKA (reference sequence). V lost 6 bases, J lost 3 bases, and 20 bases lay in between. CDR3 nucleotide sequence: TGCAGTGCAACATCAACGCGGCGGGGCGACTATGGCTACACCTTC. Its protein is CSATSTRRGDYGYTF.

This clonotype was detected many times. The chain recombines TRBV6-6 with TRBJ1-1; TRBD1 matches 7 bases. Trimming took 0 bases from V and 0 from J; bases not matched to a gene: 7. Germline CDR1 MNHNY, CDR2 SVGAGI (reference sequence). CDR3 length: 17 amino acids. CDR3 residues: CASSYSSGGHMNTEAFF. The CDR3 coding sequence is TGTGCCAGCAGTTACTCGTCAGGGGGGCACATGAACACTGAAGCTTTCTTT.